The T cell receptor (beta chain) under discussion was sequenced for a study of PD-L1 blockade in urothelial cancer. On the study more broadly: Atezolizumab 1,200 mg was given intravenously every 3 weeks, starting 2014.

Urothelial carcinoma, locally advanced or metastatic, affected the patients. Sequencing was performed with immunoSEQ multiplex PCR; in TCRdb, only in-frame clones are kept and a portion is missing. The table has some 40,000 clones, about nine tenths seen once; the top ten hold roughly 8%. The V and J ends lost 3 bases and 4 bases respectively, with 13 bases between them. The CDR3 is made up of 15 amino acids. From germline, CDR1 is SSHAT and CDR2 FNYEAQ (reference sequence). V and J are TRBV7-7 and TRBJ1-3; no reliable D call. The TCR comes from a man between 65 and 80 years old with urothelial cancer. Sequencing was performed on PBMCs, taken around atezolizumab (anti-PD-L1) treatment. Written as DNA, the CDR3 is TGTGCCAGCAGCTTGAGCGCCGGCGTCGGAAACACCATATATTTT. Amino acid sequence: CASSLSAGVGNTIYF.